This TCR beta chain derives from a study of T cell responses to AZD1222 COVID-19 vaccine. This CDR3 has 14 amino acids. The germline CDR1 and CDR2 sequences are SGHTA and FQGNSA. V lost 1 base and J lost 2, with 6 bases in between. Concerning this clone: Its antigen is unknown.

Study-wide results and caveats: Repertoire collection took place solely once the T cell response had peaked. Rises in breadth and depth of Spike-specific TCRs came after two AZD1222 doses.

Produced via immunoSEQ multiplex PCR; TCRdb's table is partial and in-frame only. Here the sample spans nearly 90,000 clones, around nine tenths being singletons. This clonotype originated in an adult who received the AZD1222 COVID-19 vaccine. The rearrangement uses TRBV7-2 and TRBJ1-3; D uncertain. This specimen consisted of peripheral blood, obtained 28 days after the second AZD1222 dose. The CDR3 DNA follows: TGTGCCAGCAGCTTAGTAATCACTGGAAACACCATATATTTT. This gives the protein CASSLVITGNTIYF.